The 27 T cell receptor beta chains below come from one sample, sequenced in a study of blood T cell repertoires in COVID-19. Sequenced by immunoSEQ multiplex PCR; TCRdb stores in-frame clones only, minus some. The table records about 370,000 clones, around 89% of them present only once. Sequencing used peripheral blood. The receptors here all came from a woman in her twenties or thirties with COVID-19, enrolled during active disease.

CDR3 bases: TGTGCCAGCCGTTTCCTCTCGGGAAACACTGAAGCTTTCTTT. Its translation: CASRFLSGNTEAFF. The chain combines TRBV9 with TRBJ1-1, with D unresolved. CDR1 is SGDLS and CDR2 is YYNGEE in the germline V gene. The CDR3 covers 14 residues. The V gene lost 7 bases and the J gene lost 2 bases, with 15 bases spanning the gap.

This chain connects TRBV5-1 to TRBJ1-5; D remains unclear. The CDR3 contains 15 residues. The germline V and J ends were trimmed by 4 bases and 0 bases, with 11 bases remaining between them. In germline, CDR1 is SGHRS, CDR2 YFSETQ. CDR3 residues: CASSPGVNSNQPQHF. The DNA of the CDR3 is TGCGCCAGCAGCCCCGGAGTCAATAGCAATCAGCCCCAGCATTTT. Drawing the rest from reference TRBV5-1 and TRBJ1-5, the complete variable domain is KAGVTQTPRYLIKTRGQQVTLSCSPISGHRSVSWYQQTPGQGLQFLFEYFSETQRNKGNFPGRFSGRQFSNSRSEMNVSTLELGDSALYLCASSPGVNSNQPQHFGDGTRLSIL.

The V and J genes are TRBV6-1 and TRBJ2-3; tentatively, D is TRBD1 (5 bases). Trimming took off 4 bases at V and 2 bases at J, with 16 bases between the two ends. CDR1 and CDR2 (germline): MNHNS, SASEGT. There are 16 residues in the CDR3. The CDR3 loop reads CASSAHSRQITDTQYF. In DNA, the CDR3 is TGTGCCAGCAGTGCCCACTCTAGACAGATCACAGATACGCAGTATTTT.

Turning to this clone: At the DNA level, this CDR3 is encoded by other sequences in the same sample as well. The gene calls are TRBV24-1 and TRBJ2-1; TRBD2 matches 10 bases. J lost 0 bases, V lost 6 bases, and 1 base had no gene match. Germline-derived CDR1 and CDR2 are KGHDR and SFDVKD. There are 15 residues in the CDR3. The CDR3 is CATSPSGSSYNEQFF. CDR3 nucleotide sequence: TGTGCCACCAGTCCTAGCGGGAGCTCCTACAATGAGCAGTTCTTC.

This chain uses TRBV19 with TRBJ1-1, with D tentatively TRBD1 (5 bases). Germline V CDR1 and CDR2: LNHDA, SQIVND (reference sequence). The CDR3 loop spans 13 amino acids. V gave up 6 bases and J gave up 1 base, with 9 bases separating them. In nucleotides, the CDR3 is TGTGCCAGTAGCCGAGGACAGAACACTGAAGCTTTCTTT. Translation: CASSRGQNTEAFF. The variable domain in full, completed from reference TRBV19 and TRBJ1-1, reads DGGITQSPKYLFRKEGQNVTLSCEQNLNHDAMYWYRQDPGQGLRLIYYSQIVNDFQKGDIAEGYSVSREKKESFPLTVTSAQKNPTAFYLCASSRGQNTEAFFGQGTRLTVV.

The rearrangement joins TRBV19 to TRBJ1-4; 8 nucleotides match TRBD1. With 5 bases clipped from V and 3 bases from J, the junction kept 5 bases outside the gene matches. The CDR3 extends over 15 amino acids. Germline CDR1 is LNHDA and CDR2 is SQIVND (reference sequence). The CDR3 loop reads CASSLRQGPNEKLFF. CDR3 coding DNA: TGTGCCAGTAGTCTTCGACAGGGGCCTAATGAAAAACTGTTTTTT.

J is TRBJ1-4 and V is TRBV30; D might be TRBD1 (6 bases). Looked up from germline, CDR1 is GTSNPN and CDR2 is SVGIG (reference sequence). The V and J ends lost 0 bases and 8 bases respectively, with 16 bases between them. The CDR3 runs to 15 residues. The CDR3 protein is CAWSVGASSEEKLFF. In DNA form, the CDR3 reads TGTGCCTGGAGTGTGGGGGCCTCGTCGGAAGAAAAACTGTTTTTT.

The rearrangement links TRBV4-1 to TRBJ2-5, with 12 bases that match TRBD2. The trim removed 1 base at V and 5 bases at J, leaving 8 bases unmatched. Germline V gene sequence: CDR1 MGHRA, CDR2 YSYEKL. The CDR3 has 17 residues. DNA for the CDR3: TGCGCCAGCAGCCAAGTGGAGACTAGCGGGAGTTGGGAGACCCAGTACTTC. This encodes CASSQVETSGSWETQYF.

The chain combines TRBV13 with TRBJ1-1; D might be TRBD1 (6 bases). The germline V gene has CDR1 PRHDT and CDR2 FYEKMQ (reference sequence). The V end lost 2 bases, the J end lost 2 bases, and 15 bases lay between the germline ends. This CDR3 is built from 16 residues. This CDR3 is CASSLTNYRVNTEAFF. CDR3 in DNA: TGTGCCAGCAGCTTAACCAACTACAGGGTTAACACTGAAGCTTTCTTT.

This clone has just a few counts. V gene TRBV7-9 combines with J gene TRBJ1-1; 7 bases align to TRBD1. Per the germline V gene, CDR1 is SEHNR and CDR2 is FQNEAQ (reference sequence). The CDR3 totals 15 residues. Germline trimming cut 5 bases from V and 2 bases from J; bases unmatched to any gene: 8. CDR3 residues: CASSVSGTVNTEAFF. The CDR3 bases are TGTGCCAGCAGCGTATCAGGGACAGTTAACACTGAAGCTTTCTTT.

The chain links TRBV19 to TRBJ2-1, with D possibly matching TRBD2 (7 bases). With 10 bases removed from V and 9 bases from J, the gap between germline ends came to 13 bases. CDR1 and CDR2 from the germline V gene are LNHDA and SQIVND (reference sequence). The CDR3 runs 11 residues. The CDR3 bases are TGTGCCACCAGTAGGGGGGGTGAGCAGTTCTTC. Its protein product is CATSRGGEQFF.

A few counts support this clone. The gene calls are TRBV6-2 or TRBV6-3 and TRBJ1-1, with D maybe TRBD1 (6 bases). With 5 bases removed from V and 9 bases from J, the gap between germline ends came to 16 bases. Per germline, CDR1 MNHEY and CDR2 SVGEGT. CDR3 length equals 13 residues. CDR3 protein: CASSHIRGAKAFF. In nucleotides, the CDR3 is TGTGCCAGCAGTCACATCAGGGGCGCGAAAGCTTTCTTT.

This clone was observed a single time. The CDR3 coding sequence is TGTGCCAGCAGCTTTAGCGGGGGGGCGGTATTAGAGACCCAGTACTTC. It specifies CASSFSGGAVLETQYF. The rearrangement links TRBV5-4 to TRBJ2-5; TRBD2 aligns across 11 bases. The V segment lost 2 bases and the J segment 4 bases; nucleotides outside the gene matches: 7. The CDR3 covers 16 residues. Germline lookup yields CDR1 SGHNT and CDR2 YYREEE (reference sequence). The full variable domain, rest sourced from reference TRBV5-4 and TRBJ2-5, is ETGVTQSPTHLIKTRGQQVTLRCSSQSGHNTVSWYQQALGQGPQFIFQYYREEENGRGNFPPRFSGLQFPNYSSELNVNALELDDSALYLCASSFSGGAVLETQYFGPGTRLLVL.

This sequence joins TRBV5-1 and TRBJ2-5; TRBD2 matches at 11 bases. The CDR3 runs 16 residues. Germline V gene lookup returns CDR1 SGHRS and CDR2 YFSETQ. V gave up 0 bases and J gave up 3 bases; unmatched junction bases: 4. CDR3 sequence: CASSLGPLAGEETQYF. In nucleotides, the CDR3 is TGCGCCAGCAGCTTGGGCCCACTAGCGGGGGAAGAGACCCAGTACTTC.

This clone has only one observation. This chain joins TRBV24-1 and TRBJ2-5; a possible D gene is TRBD2 (5 bases). V was clipped by 4 bases and J by 4 bases, with 15 bases between them. CDR3 length: 15 amino acids. CDR1 KGHDR and CDR2 SFDVKD come from the germline V gene. The CDR3 loop reads CATSERRAGRETQYF. In nucleotides, the CDR3 is TGTGCCACCAGTGAGCGCCGGGCGGGTCGAGAGACCCAGTACTTC.

The chain links TRBV10-1 to TRBJ2-7, with D perhaps TRBD2 (6 bases). CDR3 size: 14 residues. V was trimmed by 6 bases and J by 4 bases, leaving 16 bases between them. The germline CDR1 and CDR2 sequences are WNHNN and SYGVQD (reference sequence). CDR3 coding DNA: TGCGCCAGCAGCCTCACGGGGAGGAATTACGAGCAGTACGTC. Encoded protein: CASSLTGRNYEQYV.

This clone was counted between two and nine times. The J gene is TRBJ2-3, the V gene TRBV28; the match to TRBD1 covers 8 bases. CDR3 length: 15 residues. V dropped 5 bases and J dropped 3; count of bases not matched to a gene: 7. In germline, CDR1 is MDHEN, CDR2 SYDVKM. DNA of the CDR3: TGTGCCAGCAGTGTCCCAGGGGGCAAGACAGATACGCAGTATTTT. Translation: CASSVPGGKTDTQYF.

J is TRBJ1-1 and V is TRBV10-1; D is perhaps TRBD1 (5 bases). This CDR3 comprises 15 residues. Between the trimmed V and J ends, which lost 2 bases and 5 bases, there was a span of 15 bases. The germline V gene encodes CDR1 WNHNN and CDR2 SYGVQD (reference sequence). CDR3 loop: CASSEGTSYMTEAFF. DNA for the CDR3: TGCGCCAGCAGTGAGGGGACTTCTTATATGACTGAAGCTTTCTTT.

This chain connects TRBV25-1 to TRBJ1-4; D possibly corresponds to TRBD1 (5 bases). This CDR3 comprises 15 residues. The germline CDR1 and CDR2 sequences are MGHDK and SYGVNS. V was clipped by 1 base and J by 3 bases, with 9 bases between them. In nucleotides, the CDR3 is TGTGCCAGCAGTGAATGGGGGGTGGCTAATGAAAAACTGTTTTTT. This gives the protein CASSEWGVANEKLFF.

The chain links TRBV19 to TRBJ2-7; TRBD1 might be the D (6 bases). This CDR3 contains 15 residues. Germline V CDR1 and CDR2: LNHDA, SQIVND (reference sequence). Trimming took off 3 bases at V and 0 bases at J, with 12 bases between the two ends. The CDR3 protein is CASSIWQGNSYEQYF. The DNA for the CDR3 is TGTGCCAGTAGTATTTGGCAGGGGAACTCCTACGAGCAGTACTTC.

The rearrangement uses TRBV28 and TRBJ1-6, with 9 bases matching TRBD1. This CDR3 has 15 amino acids. V was pared by 10 bases and J by 2 bases, with 6 bases of the junction left unmatched. Germline CDR1 is MDHEN and CDR2 is SYDVKM. CDR3 nucleotide sequence: TGTGCCATCCGGACAGGGGCCACCTATAATTCACCCCTCCACTTT. Its translation is CAIRTGATYNSPLHF.

In the case of this clone: The junction differs from germline at one of its ends, possibly a read error. V is TRBV7-7 and J is TRBJ2-1; possible D gene TRBD2, 5 bases. The CDR3 consists of 16 residues. Germline assignment: CDR1 SSHAT and CDR2 FNYEAQ (reference sequence). The CDR3 sequence is CASSPDPRGNHNEQFF. CDR3 bases: TGTGCTAGCAGCCCAGACCCCCGGGGAAACCACAATGAGCAGTTCTTC.

The V gene is TRBV7-2, the J gene TRBJ2-1; 8 bases line up with TRBD2. Looked up from germline, CDR1 is SGHTA and CDR2 is FQGNSA. This CDR3 spans 15 amino acids. V lost 4 bases to trimming and J lost 0 bases; unmatched junction nucleotides: 2. The CDR3 loop reads CASSSGLGSYNEQFF. CDR3 DNA: TGTGCCAGCAGCTCGGGACTAGGCTCCTACAATGAGCAGTTCTTC.

The rearrangement uses TRBV19 and TRBJ1-1, with 8 bases identical to TRBD1. The length of the CDR3 is 15 residues. CDR1 and CDR2 (germline): LNHDA, SQIVND (reference sequence). V shed 7 bases, J shed 1 base, and the junction held 8 bases outside the gene matches. The CDR3 loop reads CASTPGGRGNTEAFF. The CDR3 bases are TGTGCCAGTACCCCAGGGGGCAGGGGGAACACTGAAGCTTTCTTT.

In its sample, this clone was seen once. This sequence joins TRBV27 and TRBJ2-1; 8 bases line up with TRBD2. The V and J ends lost 6 bases and 7 bases, in that order; junction bases with no gene match: 17. Germline V gene data show CDR1 as MNHEY and CDR2 as SMNVEV (reference sequence). This CDR3 region has 17 residues. The CDR3 sequence: CASSYLAGSLSKNEQFF. The CDR3 DNA sequence: TGTGCCAGCAGCTATTTAGCGGGAAGTTTAAGTAAGAATGAGCAGTTCTTC.

V usage is TRBV19 and J usage is TRBJ2-7, with 10 bases lining up with TRBD1. Germline lookup yields CDR1 LNHDA and CDR2 SQIVND (reference sequence). V shed 5 bases and J 3 bases; nucleotides not matched to a gene: 7. CDR3 length: 15 residues. As DNA, the CDR3 is TGTGCCAGTAGTGGCCGGGACAGGGGTATCTACGAGCAGTACTTC. Protein: CASSGRDRGIYEQYF.

J is TRBJ2-4 and V is TRBV19, with TRBD1 identical over 7 bases. Germline V gives CDR1 LNHDA, CDR2 SQIVND (reference sequence). The J segment lost 0 bases and the V segment lost 4 bases, leaving 9 bases of the junction unmatched. The CDR3 has 17 amino acids. The CDR3 loop is CASSTLPGGRAKNIQYF. Written as DNA, the CDR3 is TGTGCCAGTAGTACGCTCCCAGGGGGTAGAGCCAAAAACATTCAGTACTTC.